This T cell receptor beta chain appears in the sequencing data of a study of monozygotic twins with inflammatory bowel disease. TCRdb reanalyzed the 5' RACE reads and collapses them to one entry per CDR3 protein, without DNA. There are around 400,000 distinct CDR3 sequences in the sample, with approximately 2.3% held by the top ten. CDR3 size: 17 residues. Germline V lookup: CDR1 MNHEY, CDR2 SMNVEV (reference sequence). The receptor's source is a human donor with ulcerative colitis or Crohn's disease, or a healthy co-twin of an affected twin (not recorded which). The sequenced sample was blood. The chain recombines TRBV27 with TRBJ2-5; without DNA, the TCRdb call of TRBD2 cannot be checked. The CDR3 is CASSLSSSGVRQETQYF.